This TCR beta chain was sequenced in a study of T cell clonality in common variable immunodeficiency. Heparinized whole blood, roughly 5 to 8 ml, came from each donor. Study-level points and caveats: Reportedly, TCR beta sequences from common variable immunodeficiency showed fewer deletions and N-nucleotide insertions.

This clone has a count of ten or more. Its target is not known. The read finishes 3 residues shy of the CDR3 end, and the germline J gene is used to complete it. Sequencing was performed with immunoSEQ multiplex PCR; in TCRdb, only in-frame clones are kept and a portion is missing. This repertoire holds some 60,000 clones, and none appear only once. CDR3 length: 13 amino acids. V was cut by 3 bases and J by 4 bases, with 11 bases left in between. The germline gives CDR1 SGHRS, CDR2 YFSETQ. The sample consisted of peripheral blood mononuclear cells. This sequence was found in a person between 18 and 75 years old in good health. The V gene is TRBV5-1, the J gene TRBJ2-7, with D tentatively TRBD1 (6 bases). The chain's CDR3 is CASSYGQHYEQYF. The CDR3 DNA, read in part, is TGCGCCAGCAGCTACGGACAGCATTACGAG.